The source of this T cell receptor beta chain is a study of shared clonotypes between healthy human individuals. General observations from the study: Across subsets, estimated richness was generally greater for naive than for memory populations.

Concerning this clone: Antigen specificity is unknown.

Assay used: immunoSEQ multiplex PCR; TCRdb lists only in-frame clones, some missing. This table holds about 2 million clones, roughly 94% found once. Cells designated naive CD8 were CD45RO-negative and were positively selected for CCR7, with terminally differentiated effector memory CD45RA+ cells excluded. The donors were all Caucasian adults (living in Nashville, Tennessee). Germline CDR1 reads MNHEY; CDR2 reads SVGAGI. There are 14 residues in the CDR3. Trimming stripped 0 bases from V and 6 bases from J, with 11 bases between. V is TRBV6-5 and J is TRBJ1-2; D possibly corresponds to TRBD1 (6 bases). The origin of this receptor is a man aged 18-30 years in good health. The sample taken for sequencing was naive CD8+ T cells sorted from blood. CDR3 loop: CASSYSRTADGYTF. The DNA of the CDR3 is TGTGCCAGCAGTTACTCCCGGACAGCTGATGGCTACACCTTC.